The 27 T cell receptor beta chains reported below all come from one sample, sequenced in a study of tumor and adjacent non-tumor tissue in lung cancer. The library came from three nested PCR rounds adapted from ARM-PCR protocols. MiXCR, applied by TCRdb to the multiplex PCR reads, yields one record per CDR3 protein. Counted here are 60,000 to 95,000 distinct CDR3 sequences, over 70% occurring once; the ten biggest clones make up approximately 12%. This sample's RNA came from whole unsorted tissue. The sample taken for sequencing was lung tumor tissue. The origin of the receptors is a woman aged 45-65 years with non-small cell lung cancer.

The chain links TRBV7-2 to TRBJ1-3; D remains ambiguous. Germline CDR1 reads SGHTA; CDR2 reads FQGNSA. The CDR3 loop spans 17 amino acids. V lost 1 base and J 0 bases, leaving 13 bases between the germline ends. CDR3 nucleotide sequence: TGTGCCAGCAGCTTAGAATCTGCCACCTTCTCTGGAAACACCATATATTTT. Protein: CASSLESATFSGNTIYF.

This clonotype was seen only once. Compared with germline, one end of the junction differs, possibly owing to a read error. V and J are TRBV29-1 and TRBJ2-7; D is possibly TRBD1 (6 bases). Germline CDR1 SQVTM, CDR2 ANQGSEA. CDR3 length equals 14 residues. CDR3 loop: CSVDNWQGFNEQYF. The CDR3 DNA reads as TGCAGCGTTGATAACTGGCAGGGGTTCAACGAGCAATACTTC.

On this clonotype itself: The conserved closing phenylalanine or tryptophan is absent in this CDR3, likely reflecting a read error. This chain connects TRBV2 to TRBJ1-5; no firm D call. The CDR3 is made up of 14 amino acids. Trimming took 3 bases from V and 5 from J, leaving 11 bases between them. Germline loops: CDR1 SNHLY, CDR2 FYNNEI. The CDR3 region has the DNA TGTGCCAGCAGTGATTACCCGGTAGATCAGCCCCAGCATTCT. It translates to CASSDYPVDQPQHS.

Worth noting for this clonotype: The junction does not match germline at one end; this may be a read error. The CDR3: CSASRGPTVELFF. The CDR3 nucleotides are TGCAGTGCCTCCCGTGGGCCGACCGTGGAGCTGTTTTTT. The chain carries TRBV20-1 and TRBJ2-2, with D hard to call. The CDR3 totals 13 residues. Germline loops: CDR1 DFQATT, CDR2 SNEGSKA (reference sequence).

On this clonotype itself: This may stem from a read error, because a much larger clone lies one nucleotide away. The chain employs TRBV20-1 and TRBJ2-5; TRBD1 agrees at 11 bases. The CDR3 has 15 amino acids. CDR1 is DFQATT and CDR2 is SNEGSKA in the germline V gene (reference sequence). V was clipped by 5 bases and J by 5 bases; unmatched bases: 10. The CDR3 DNA follows: TGCAGTGCTCCCCGGGGACAGGGGGTTTCTGAGACCCAGTACTTC. It translates to CSAPRGQGVSETQYF.

A word on this clonotype: Because the CDR3 is missing its conserved closing phenylalanine or tryptophan, this is likely a read error. V usage is TRBV6-5 and J usage is TRBJ1-1; D possibly corresponds to TRBD1 (5 bases). The CDR3 has 14 residues. Germline V gives CDR1 MNHEY, CDR2 SVGAGI. In nucleotides, the CDR3 is TGTGCCAGCAGTTTCTCAGGGAGGCGTACTGGAGCTTTCCTT. The encoded protein is CASSFSGRRTGAFL.

The table lists this clonotype with a count of one. Since the CDR3 does not end with the conserved phenylalanine or tryptophan, this likely comes from a read error. The DNA is omitted, as the CDR3 cannot be located on it reliably, and the CDR3 follows TCRdb's listing. The rearrangement uses TRBV6-5 and TRBJ2-2; the table calls TRBD2, which could not be checked here. The CDR3 length is 14 residues, termini included. Germline CDR1 reads MNHEY; CDR2 reads SVGAGI. This CDR3 is CASRGGLDTEELYS.

Concerning this clonotype: It is likely a read error, because the conserved phenylalanine at the end of the CDR3 is missing. The chain uses TRBV6-1 and TRBJ1-5, with TRBD1 as a possible D gene (5 bases). This CDR3 has 16 residues. Germline CDR1 reads MNHNS; CDR2 reads SASEGT. This CDR3 is CASSERVSREDQPQHI. The CDR3 DNA reads TGTGCCAGTAGTGAAAGGGTCTCCAGGGAGGACCAGCCCCAGCATATT.

This clonotype was seen only once. One junction end does not reproduce the germline sequence, and a read error may be involved. CDR3 sequence (DNA): TGCAGTGCCAGACTAGCGGGAGACACCGGGGAGCAGTTTTTT. It specifies CSARLAGDTGEQFF. The chain combines TRBV20-1 with TRBJ2-2; 12 nucleotides agree with TRBD2. Per the germline V gene, CDR1 is DFQATT and CDR2 is SNEGSKA (reference sequence). The CDR3 extends over 14 amino acids.

Of note for this clonotype: Sequence at one end of the junction differs from germline and may be a read error. J is TRBJ2-7 and V is TRBV20-1; no reliable D call. The CDR3 has 18 amino acids. In germline, CDR1 is DFQATT, CDR2 SNEGSKA (reference sequence). CDR3: CSASRPILRWDISYEQYF. Written as DNA, the CDR3 is TGCAGTGCTAGTCGACCCATCCTCCGGTGGGATATATCCTACGAGCAGTATTTC.

As concerns this clonotype: At one of its ends the junction is not consistent with the germline gene, which may arise from a read error. The CDR3: CASNRGRASRDTQYF. CDR3 sequence (DNA): TGTGCCAGTAACCGGGGCAGGGCTAGCAGAGATACGCAGTATTTT. This chain links TRBV12-3 or TRBV12-4 with TRBJ2-3; either TRBD1 or TRBD2 may fit D (5 bases each). The CDR3 is 15 residues long.

The chain couples TRBV11-1 to TRBJ2-1; D is possibly TRBD2 (5 bases). The V end was cut by 4 bases, the J end by 12 bases, with 19 bases between. This CDR3 comprises 14 residues. Germline values: CDR1 SGHAT, CDR2 FQDESV (reference sequence). CDR3 DNA sequence: TGTGCCAGCAGCTCAGGATTAGCGAGATGGTTGCAGTTCTTC. Its translation: CASSSGLARWLQFF. Together with reference TRBV11-1 and TRBJ2-1, the CDR3 gives the full variable domain: EAEVAQSPRYKITEKSQAVAFWCDPISGHATLYWYRQILGQGPELLVQFQDESVVDDSQLPKDRFSAERLKGVDSTLKIQPAELGDSAMYLCASSSGLARWLQFFGPGTRLTVL.

About this clonotype itself: The junction does not match germline at one end; this may be a read error. The CDR3 region has the DNA TGTGTCAGCAACTCGATCACTAGCGGCTACAATGAGCAGTTCTTC. This translates into CVSNSITSGYNEQFF. The chain combines TRBV5-4 with TRBJ2-1; the match to TRBD2 covers 8 bases. Germline V gene lookup returns CDR1 SGHNT and CDR2 YYREEE (reference sequence). CDR3 length: 15 amino acids.

Notes on this clonotype: A much larger clonotype is one base distant, so this may be a read error. The chain couples TRBV5-1 to TRBJ2-5, with 9 bases lining up with TRBD1. J was trimmed by 3 bases and V by 0 bases; bases with no gene match: 9. Germline V lookup: CDR1 SGHRS, CDR2 YFSETQ. CDR3 length equals 17 residues. The CDR3: CASSLDQPGQGEETQYF. CDR3 bases: TGCGCCAGCAGCTTGGACCAGCCGGGACAGGGAGAAGAGACCCAGTACTTC.

This clonotype showed up just a few times. The junction differs from germline at one of its ends, possibly a read error. The chain has TRBV7-2 and TRBJ2-5, with TRBD1 as a possible D gene (6 bases). In germline, CDR1 is SGHTA, CDR2 FQGNSA. The CDR3 totals 13 residues. Written as DNA, the CDR3 is TGTGCCAGCAGCGTTGGGGGCCAGGAGACTCAGTACTTC. As protein: CASSVGGQETQYF.

On this clonotype itself: Sequence at one end of the junction differs from germline and may be a read error. The V and J genes are TRBV2 and TRBJ1-5, with D unclear. The CDR3 covers 14 residues. CDR1 is SNHLY, CDR2 FYNNEI, per germline. CDR3 residues: CVSRRAVSNQPQHF. In DNA form, the CDR3 reads TGTGTCAGCAGACGAGCCGTTAGCAATCAGCCCCAGCATTTT.

This clonotype was seen a single time. The chain carries TRBV10-3 and TRBJ2-3; 8 nucleotides agree with TRBD2. CDR1 and CDR2 from the germline V gene are ENHRY and SYGVKD. The CDR3 has 13 residues. CDR3 sequence reads: CAIQVGTRDTQYF. In DNA form, the CDR3 reads TGTGCTATTCAGGTGGGGACTAGGGATACGCAGTATTTT.

About this clonotype: At one boundary the junction diverges from the germline segment, which might be a read error. This chain links TRBV4-1 with TRBJ2-7; a possible D gene is TRBD2 (5 bases). This CDR3 spans 15 amino acids. Germline CDR1 reads MGHRA; CDR2 reads YSYEKL. The CDR3 bases are TGCGCCAGCAGCCAAGGCACTAGTGGGATCTACAAGCAGTACTTC. Translating it yields CASSQGTSGIYKQYF.

As regards this clonotype: At one end, the junction sequence differs from germline, possibly due to a read error. J is TRBJ1-1 and V is TRBV6-2 or TRBV6-3; no reliable D call. Germline V gives CDR1 MNHEY, CDR2 SVGEGT. CDR3 size: 13 residues. CDR3 coding DNA: TGTGCCAGCAGTTACTCTAGTGACATGATCGCTTTCTTC. Translating it yields CASSYSSDMIAFF.

On this clonotype: Sequence at one end of the junction differs from germline and may be a read error. The rearrangement uses TRBV11-3 and TRBJ2-2; TRBD1 aligns across 8 bases. The V gene's germline CDR1 is SGHNT and CDR2 YENEEA. The CDR3 has 14 amino acids. In nucleotides, the CDR3 is TGTGCCAACAGCCTAGCAGGGGGCACCGGGGAGCTGTCTTTT. Translating gives CANSLAGGTGELSF.

This clonotype was detected only once. A much larger clone differs from this one at a single base, so this may be a read error. The rearrangement joins TRBV7-9 to TRBJ2-7, with no clear D. Trimming removed 8 bases at V and 6 bases at J, with 14 bases between. CDR3 size: 12 residues. Germline values: CDR1 SEHNR, CDR2 FQNEAQ (reference sequence). This chain's CDR3 is CASGPYTGEQYF. CDR3 in DNA: TGTGCCAGCGGCCCATACACGGGCGAGCAGTACTTC.

The count of this clonotype is one. The chain employs TRBV29-1 and TRBJ1-1; 8 positions match TRBD1. Germline trimming cut 4 bases from V and 7 bases from J; bases unmatched to any gene: 11. From germline, CDR1 is SQVTM and CDR2 ANQGSEA. The CDR3 is made up of 14 amino acids. DNA for the CDR3: TGCAGCGTTGGGTGGGGACAGGACAGCATTGAAGCTTTCTTT. Amino acid sequence: CSVGWGQDSIEAFF.

The V call is TRBV2, the J call TRBJ2-2; D possibly corresponds to TRBD2 (6 bases). The CDR3 is 14 amino acids. Germline V gene data show CDR1 as SNHLY and CDR2 as FYNNEI. Trimming shortened V by 7 bases and J by 4 bases, and 13 bases separated the two germline ends. The CDR3 sequence: CASKELATTGELFF. In DNA, the CDR3 is TGTGCCAGCAAGGAACTAGCAACCACCGGGGAGCTGTTTTTT.

V is TRBV12-3 or TRBV12-4 and J is TRBJ2-2; D call uncertain. V was pared by 9 bases and J by 2 bases, with 7 bases between. The CDR3 sequence is 12 residues long. The CDR3 reads CARNLNTGELFF. CDR3 DNA: TGTGCCAGAAACCTCAACACCGGGGAGCTGTTTTTT.

Note on this clonotype: Germline is not matched at one junction end, which may reflect a read error. The gene calls are TRBV12-3 or TRBV12-4 and TRBJ2-1; no reliable D call. The length of the CDR3 is 15 residues. CDR3 sequence reads: CANSPPAYEYNEQFF. CDR3 coding DNA: TGTGCCAACAGTCCTCCGGCCTACGAGTACAATGAGCAGTTCTTC.

This clonotype was detected only a few times. This may be a read error: a much more frequent sequence differs by one nucleotide. V is TRBV12-3 or TRBV12-4 and J is TRBJ1-4; the D gene is possibly TRBD1 (6 bases). V gave up 7 bases and J gave up 2 bases, with 17 bases separating them. The CDR3 runs to 16 residues. The CDR3 reads CASNGSGAVTNEKLFF. The DNA of the CDR3 is TGTGCCAGCAATGGCTCGGGGGCGGTGACTAATGAAAAACTGTTTTTT.

As concerns this clonotype: Lacking the conserved final phenylalanine or tryptophan, this CDR3 likely reflects a read error. This sequence joins TRBV11-3 and TRBJ2-4, with a tentative D call TRBD1 (6 bases). The CDR3 spans 14 residues. CDR1 and CDR2 from the germline V gene are SGHNT and YENEEA. The CDR3 sequence: CASSSAGEGGIQYL. CDR3 bases: TGTGCCAGTAGCTCAGCAGGGGAAGGGGGCATTCAGTACCTC.